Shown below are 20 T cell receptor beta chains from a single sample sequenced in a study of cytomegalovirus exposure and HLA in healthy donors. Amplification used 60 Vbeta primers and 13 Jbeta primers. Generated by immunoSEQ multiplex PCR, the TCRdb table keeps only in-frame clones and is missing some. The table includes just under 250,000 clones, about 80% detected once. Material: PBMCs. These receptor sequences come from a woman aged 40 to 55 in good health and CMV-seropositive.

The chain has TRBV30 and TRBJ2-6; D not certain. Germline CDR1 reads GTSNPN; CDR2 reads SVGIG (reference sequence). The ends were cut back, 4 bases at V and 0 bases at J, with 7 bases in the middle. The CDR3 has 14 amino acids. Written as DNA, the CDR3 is TGTGCCTGGACATACAGCTCTGGGGCCAACGTCCTGACTTTC. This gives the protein CAWTYSSGANVLTF.

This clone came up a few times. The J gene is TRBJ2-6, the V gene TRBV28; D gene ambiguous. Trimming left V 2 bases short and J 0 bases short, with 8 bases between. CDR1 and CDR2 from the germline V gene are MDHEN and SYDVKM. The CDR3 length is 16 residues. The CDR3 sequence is CASSLRVVSGANVLTF. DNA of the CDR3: TGTGCCAGCAGTTTACGGGTAGTCTCTGGGGCCAACGTCCTGACTTTC.

CDR3 bases: TGCGCCAGCAGCCTGGACAGGACCACAGATACGCAGTATTTT. Amino acids: CASSLDRTTDTQYF. The chain couples TRBV5-1 to TRBJ2-3; 7 bases agree with TRBD1. CDR1 and CDR2 from the germline V gene are SGHRS and YFSETQ. The trim removed 4 bases at V and 2 bases at J, leaving 4 bases unmatched. The CDR3 contains 14 residues.

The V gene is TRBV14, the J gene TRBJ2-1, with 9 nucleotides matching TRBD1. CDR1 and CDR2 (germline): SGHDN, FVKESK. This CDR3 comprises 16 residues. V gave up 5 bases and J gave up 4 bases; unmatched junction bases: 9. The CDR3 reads CASSDTGGPIYNEQFF. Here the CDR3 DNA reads TGTGCCAGCAGCGATACAGGGGGCCCCATATACAATGAGCAGTTCTTC.

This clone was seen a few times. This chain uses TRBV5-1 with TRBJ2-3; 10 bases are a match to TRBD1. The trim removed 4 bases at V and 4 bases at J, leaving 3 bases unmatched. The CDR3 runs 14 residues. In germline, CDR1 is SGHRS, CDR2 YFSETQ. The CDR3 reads CASSGGQGSDTQYF. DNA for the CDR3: TGCGCCAGCAGCGGGGGACAGGGGTCAGATACGCAGTATTTT.

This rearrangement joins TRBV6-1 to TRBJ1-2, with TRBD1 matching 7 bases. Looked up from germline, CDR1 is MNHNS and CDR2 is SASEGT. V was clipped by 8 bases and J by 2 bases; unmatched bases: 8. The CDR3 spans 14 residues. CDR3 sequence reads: CASAPRGENYGYTF. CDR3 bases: TGTGCCAGCGCCCCCAGGGGGGAGAACTATGGCTACACCTTC.

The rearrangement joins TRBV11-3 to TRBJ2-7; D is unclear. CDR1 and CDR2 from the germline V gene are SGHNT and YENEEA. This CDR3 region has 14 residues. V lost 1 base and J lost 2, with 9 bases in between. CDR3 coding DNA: TGTGCCAGCAGCTTAGTGGCAGATACCTACGAGCAGTACTTC. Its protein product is CASSLVADTYEQYF.

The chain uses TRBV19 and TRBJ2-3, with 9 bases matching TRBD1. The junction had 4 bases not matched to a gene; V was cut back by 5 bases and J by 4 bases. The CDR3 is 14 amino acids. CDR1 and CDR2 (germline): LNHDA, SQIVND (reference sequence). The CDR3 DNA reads TGTGCCAGTAGTTTTGGACAGGGGTCAGATACGCAGTATTTT. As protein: CASSFGQGSDTQYF.

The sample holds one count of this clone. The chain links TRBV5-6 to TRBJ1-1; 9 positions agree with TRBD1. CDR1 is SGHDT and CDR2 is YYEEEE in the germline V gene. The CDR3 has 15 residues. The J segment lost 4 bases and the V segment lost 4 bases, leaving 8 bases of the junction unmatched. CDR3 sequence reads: CASSGGQGIGTEAFF. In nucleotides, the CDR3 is TGTGCCAGCAGCGGGGGACAGGGAATCGGCACTGAAGCTTTCTTT.

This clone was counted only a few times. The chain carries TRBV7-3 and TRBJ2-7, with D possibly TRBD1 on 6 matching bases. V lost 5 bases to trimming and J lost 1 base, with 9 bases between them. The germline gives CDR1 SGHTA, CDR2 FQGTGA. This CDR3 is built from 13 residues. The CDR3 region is CASSPGQSYEQYF. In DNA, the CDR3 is TGTGCCAGCAGCCCCGGACAGTCCTACGAGCAGTACTTC.

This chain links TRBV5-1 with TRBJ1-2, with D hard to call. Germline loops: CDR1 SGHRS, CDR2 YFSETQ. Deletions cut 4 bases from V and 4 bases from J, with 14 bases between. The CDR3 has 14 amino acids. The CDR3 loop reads CASSPESNLYGYTF. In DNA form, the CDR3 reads TGCGCCAGCAGCCCCGAGTCGAATCTCTATGGCTACACCTTC.

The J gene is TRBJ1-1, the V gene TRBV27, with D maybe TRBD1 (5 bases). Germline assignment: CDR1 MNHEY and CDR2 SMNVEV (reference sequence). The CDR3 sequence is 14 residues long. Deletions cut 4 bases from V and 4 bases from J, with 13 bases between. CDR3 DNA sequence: TGTGCCAGCAGTTCCAGGGTGGTGGGCACTGAAGCTTTCTTT. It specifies CASSSRVVGTEAFF.

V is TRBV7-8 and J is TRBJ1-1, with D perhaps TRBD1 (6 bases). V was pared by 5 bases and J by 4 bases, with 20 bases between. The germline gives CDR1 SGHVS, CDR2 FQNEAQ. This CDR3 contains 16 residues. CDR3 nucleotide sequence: TGTGCCAGCAGCCCCCGCGTGTGGGGGCTGAGCACTGAAGCTTTCTTT. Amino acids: CASSPRVWGLSTEAFF. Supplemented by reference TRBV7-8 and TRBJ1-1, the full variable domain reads GAGVSQSPRYKVAKRGQDVALRCDPISGHVSLFWYQQALGQGPEFLTYFQNEAQLDKSGLPSDRFFAERPEGSVSTLKIQRTQQEDSAVYLCASSPRVWGLSTEAFFGQGTRLTVV.

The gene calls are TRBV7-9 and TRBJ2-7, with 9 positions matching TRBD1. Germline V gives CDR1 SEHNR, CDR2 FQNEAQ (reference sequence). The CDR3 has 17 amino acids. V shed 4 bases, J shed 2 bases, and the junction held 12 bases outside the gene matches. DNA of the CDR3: TGTGCCAGCAGCTCATACTCCGGGACAGGGAGGCCCTACGAGCAGTACTTC. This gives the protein CASSSYSGTGRPYEQYF.

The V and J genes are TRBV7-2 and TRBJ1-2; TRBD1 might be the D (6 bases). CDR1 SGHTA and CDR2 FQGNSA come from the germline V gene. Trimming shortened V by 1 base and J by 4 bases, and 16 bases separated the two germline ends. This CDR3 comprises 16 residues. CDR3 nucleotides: TGTGCCAGCAGCTTAGAGCAGGGGATCCACATCTATGGCTACACCTTC. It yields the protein CASSLEQGIHIYGYTF.

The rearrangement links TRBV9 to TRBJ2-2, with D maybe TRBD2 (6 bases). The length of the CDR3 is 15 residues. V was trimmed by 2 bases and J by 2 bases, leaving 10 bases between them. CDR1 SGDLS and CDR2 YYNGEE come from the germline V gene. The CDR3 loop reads CASSVGTFNTGELFF. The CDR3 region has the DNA TGTGCCAGCAGCGTCGGGACTTTTAACACCGGGGAGCTGTTTTTT.

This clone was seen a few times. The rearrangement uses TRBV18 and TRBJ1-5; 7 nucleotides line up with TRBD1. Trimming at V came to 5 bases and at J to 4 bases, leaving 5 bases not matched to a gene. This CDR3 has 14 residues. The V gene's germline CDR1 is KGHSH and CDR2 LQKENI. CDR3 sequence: CASSYETGNQPQHF. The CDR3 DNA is TGTGCCAGCTCATACGAGACAGGGAATCAGCCCCAGCATTTT.

In DNA form, the CDR3 reads TGTGCCAGCAGCTTAGTACTAGCGGGAGTAAGGGAGCAGTACTTC. The encoded protein is CASSLVLAGVREQYF. The chain carries TRBV7-2 and TRBJ2-7, with 11 nucleotides matching TRBD2. Trimming at V came to 1 base and at J to 7 bases, leaving 6 bases not matched to a gene. CDR3 length: 15 residues. From germline, CDR1 is SGHTA and CDR2 FQGNSA.

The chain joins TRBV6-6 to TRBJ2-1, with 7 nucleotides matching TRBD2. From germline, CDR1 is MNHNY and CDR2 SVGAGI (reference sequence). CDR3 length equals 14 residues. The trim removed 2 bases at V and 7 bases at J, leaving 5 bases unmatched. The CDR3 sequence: CASSYRGRGNEQFF. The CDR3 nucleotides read TGTGCCAGCAGTTACCGTGGGAGGGGTAATGAGCAGTTCTTC.

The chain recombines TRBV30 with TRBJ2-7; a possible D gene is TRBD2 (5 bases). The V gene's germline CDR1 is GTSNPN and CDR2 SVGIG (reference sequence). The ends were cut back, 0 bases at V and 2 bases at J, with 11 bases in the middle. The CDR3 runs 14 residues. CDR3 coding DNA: TGTGCCTGGAGTGTACCCGGGATTACCTACGAGCAGTACTTC. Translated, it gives CAWSVPGITYEQYF.